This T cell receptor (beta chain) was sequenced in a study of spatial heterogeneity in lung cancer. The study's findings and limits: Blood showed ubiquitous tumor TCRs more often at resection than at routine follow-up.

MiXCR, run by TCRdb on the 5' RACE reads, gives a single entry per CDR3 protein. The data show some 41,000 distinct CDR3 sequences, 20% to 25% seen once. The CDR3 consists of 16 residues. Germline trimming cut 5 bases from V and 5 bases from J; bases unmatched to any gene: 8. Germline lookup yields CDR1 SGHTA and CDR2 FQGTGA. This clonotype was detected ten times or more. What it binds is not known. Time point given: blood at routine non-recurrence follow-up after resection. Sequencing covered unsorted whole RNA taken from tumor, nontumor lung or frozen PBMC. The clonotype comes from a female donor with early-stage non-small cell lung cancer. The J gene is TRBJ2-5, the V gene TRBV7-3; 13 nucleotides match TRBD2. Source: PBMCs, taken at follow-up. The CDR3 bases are TGTGCCAGCAGCCCAGAGACTAGCGGGAGGCCGGAGACCCAGTACTTC. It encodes CASSPETSGRPETQYF.